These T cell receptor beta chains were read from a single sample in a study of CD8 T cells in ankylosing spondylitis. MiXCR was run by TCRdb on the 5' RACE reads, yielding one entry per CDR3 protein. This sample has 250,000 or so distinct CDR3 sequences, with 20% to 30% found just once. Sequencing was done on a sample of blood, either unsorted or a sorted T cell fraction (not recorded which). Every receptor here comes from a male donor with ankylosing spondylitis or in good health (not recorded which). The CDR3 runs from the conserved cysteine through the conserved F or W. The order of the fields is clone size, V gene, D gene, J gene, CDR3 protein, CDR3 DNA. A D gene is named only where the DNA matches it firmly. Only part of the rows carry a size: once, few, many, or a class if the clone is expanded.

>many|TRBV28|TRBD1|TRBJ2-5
CASSFGQGRETQYF
TGTGCCAGCAGTTTTGGACAGGGGAGGGAGACCCAGTACTTC
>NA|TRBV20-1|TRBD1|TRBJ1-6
CSAREEGTGENSPLHF
TGCAGTGCTAGAGAGGAGGGGACAGGAGAAAATTCACCCCTCCACTTT
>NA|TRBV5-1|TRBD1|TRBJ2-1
CASSLGQAIEQFF
TGCGCCAGCAGCTTAGGACAGGCAATTGAGCAGTTCTTC
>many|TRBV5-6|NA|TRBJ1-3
CASSPEYTGNTIYF
TGTGCCAGCAGCCCAGAATACACGGGAAACACCATATATTTT
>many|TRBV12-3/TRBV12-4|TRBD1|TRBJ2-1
CASSRQGGRNEQFF
TGTGCCAGCAGCAGACAGGGCGGTAGGAATGAGCAGTTCTTC
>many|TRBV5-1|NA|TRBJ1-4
CASSYRATNEKLFF
TGCGCCAGCAGCTACAGGGCAACTAATGAAAAACTGTTTTTT
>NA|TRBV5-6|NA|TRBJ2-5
CASSLGRGPAETQYF
TGTGCCAGCAGCTTGGGGAGGGGCCCCGCGGAGACCCAGTACTTC
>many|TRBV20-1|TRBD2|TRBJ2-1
CSAPLAGGRNEQFF
TGCAGTGCTCCCTTGGCGGGGGGCCGCAATGAGCAGTTCTTC
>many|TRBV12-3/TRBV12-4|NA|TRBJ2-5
CASSFSYQETQYF
TGTGCCAGCAGTTTTAGTTACCAAGAGACCCAGTACTTC
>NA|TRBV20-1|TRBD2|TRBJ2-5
CSAREGSSHQETQYF
TGCAGTGCTCGGGAGGGGTCCTCCCACCAAGAGACCCAGTACTTC
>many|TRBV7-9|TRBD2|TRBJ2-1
CAGQSSGYNEQFF
TGTGCCGGGCAGTCTAGCGGATACAATGAGCAGTTCTTC
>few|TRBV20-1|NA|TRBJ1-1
CSALVGGMNTEAFF
TGCAGTGCCCTAGTAGGAGGGATGAACACTGAAGCTTTCTTT
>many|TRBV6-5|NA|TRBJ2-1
CASSYFLAPNEQFF
TGTGCCAGCAGTTATTTCCTAGCCCCGAATGAGCAGTTCTTC
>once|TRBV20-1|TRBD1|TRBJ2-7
CSARALGQGFSYEQYF
TGCAGTGCTAGAGCCTTAGGACAGGGCTTCTCCTACGAGCAGTACTTC
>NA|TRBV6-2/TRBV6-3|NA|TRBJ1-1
CASNRGQGAEAFF
TGTGCCAGCAACCGCGGGCAGGGCGCTGAAGCTTTCTTT
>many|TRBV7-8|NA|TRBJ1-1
CASSLDPGRNTEAFF
TGTGCCAGCAGCTTAGATCCGGGAAGGAACACTGAAGCTTTCTTT
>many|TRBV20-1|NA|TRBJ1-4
CSAPRAKGEKLFF
TGCAGTGCTCCAAGGGCTAAGGGGGAAAAACTGTTTTTT
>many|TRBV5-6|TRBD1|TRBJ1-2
CASSSDQTTGPYGYTF
TGTGCCAGCAGCTCTGACCAAACGACAGGGCCCTATGGCTACACCTTC
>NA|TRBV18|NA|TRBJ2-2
CASSPLQVTVNTGELFF
TGTGCCAGCTCACCACTCCAGGTGACAGTGAACACCGGGGAGCTGTTTTTT
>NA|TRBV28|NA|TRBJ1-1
CASSLSGGGLNTEAFF
TGTGCCAGCAGTTTATCCGGGGGGGGGCTCAACACTGAAGCTTTCTTT
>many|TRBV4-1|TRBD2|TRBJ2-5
CASSQEPGLAGGETQYF
TGCGCCAGCAGCCAAGAACCAGGACTAGCGGGGGGGGAGACCCAGTACTTC
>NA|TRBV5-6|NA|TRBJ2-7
CASSSRAGEQYF
TGTGCCAGCAGCTCCAGGGCAGGGGAGCAGTACTTC
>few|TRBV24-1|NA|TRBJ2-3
CATSEVGGYTDTQYF
TGTGCCACCAGTGAGGTTGGAGGATACACAGATACGCAGTATTTT
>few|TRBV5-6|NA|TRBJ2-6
CASSLRSTSGANVLTF
TGTGCCAGCAGCCTCAGGAGTACCTCTGGGGCCAACGTCCTGACTTTC
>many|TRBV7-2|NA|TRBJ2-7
CASSLGQQSYEQYF
TGTGCCAGCAGCTTAGGACAGCAGTCCTACGAGCAGTACTTC
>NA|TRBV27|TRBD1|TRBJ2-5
CASREDRGLVETQYF
TGTGCCAGCAGGGAGGACAGGGGGCTGGTAGAGACCCAGTACTTC
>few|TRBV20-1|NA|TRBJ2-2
CSARDGARGGPNTGELFF
TGCAGTGCTAGAGATGGGGCAAGGGGGGGGCCTAACACCGGGGAGCTGTTTTTT
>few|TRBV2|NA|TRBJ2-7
CASSEAAEATQYF
TGTGCCAGCAGTGAAGCGGCGGAGGCCACGCAGTACTTC
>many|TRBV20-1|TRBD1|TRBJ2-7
CSARDRVYEQYF
TGCAGTGCCAGGGACAGGGTCTACGAGCAGTACTTC
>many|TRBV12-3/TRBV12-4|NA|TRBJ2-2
CASSSLVGGELFF
TGTGCCAGCAGTTCCTTAGTGGGCGGGGAGCTGTTTTTT
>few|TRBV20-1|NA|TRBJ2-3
CSAGRGAGDTQYF
TGCAGTGCGGGTAGGGGGGCTGGAGATACGCAGTATTTT
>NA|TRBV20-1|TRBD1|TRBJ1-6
CSARVVGQDNFNSPLHF
TGCAGTGCTAGAGTGGTTGGACAGGACAATTTTAATTCACCCCTCCACTTT
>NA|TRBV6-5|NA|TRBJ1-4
CASRSQTATLMKNCFF
NA
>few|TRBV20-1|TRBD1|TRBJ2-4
CSATGQGAKNIQYF
TGCAGTGCCACGGGACAGGGGGCAAAAAACATTCAGTACTTC
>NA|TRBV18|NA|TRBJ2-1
CASSTGRAHNEQFF
TGTGCCAGCTCCACGGGTCGCGCACACAATGAGCAGTTCTTC
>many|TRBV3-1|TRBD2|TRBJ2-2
CASSHTGGRSTGELFF
TGTGCCAGCAGCCATACGGGGGGGCGGAGCACCGGGGAGCTGTTTTTT
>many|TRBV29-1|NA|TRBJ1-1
CSVEQGKTEAFF
TGCAGCGTTGAGCAGGGAAAGACTGAAGCTTTCTTT
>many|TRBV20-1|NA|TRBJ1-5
CSARGLGTKSNQPQHF
TGCAGTGCTAGAGGCCTAGGGACGAAGAGCAATCAGCCCCAGCATTTT
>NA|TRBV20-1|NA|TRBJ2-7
CSARDRVSEQYF
TGCAGTGCTAGAGACAGGGTGAGCGAGCAGTACTTC
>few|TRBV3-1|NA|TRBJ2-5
CASSPQGFLGETQYF
TGTGCCAGCAGCCCGCAAGGGTTTCTCGGGGAGACCCAGTACTTC
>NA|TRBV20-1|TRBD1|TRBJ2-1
CSAPTGSYNEQFF
TGCAGTGCTCCGACAGGGTCGTACAATGAGCAGTTCTTC